Shown below are 17 T cell receptor beta chains from a single sample sequenced in a study of control samples from healthy donors and cancer patients (TCRdb year 2020). Libraries were constructed by the immunoSEQ multiplex PCR assay. Not all clones reach the TCRdb copy of this immuneACCESS table, which keeps in-frame sequences only. Checked studies attribute under half of the gap to unresolved V genes and leave the rest unexplained. The sample table shows more than 10,000 clones, and around 94% are seen once. Around an eighth of the sample belongs to the ten largest clones. Sequencing was performed on PBMCs. The receptor source for this set is a man older than 75 with lung cancer.

The rearrangement links TRBV5-1 to TRBJ1-2, with a possible D match to TRBD1 (5 bases). This CDR3 contains 14 residues. Germline V gene sequence: CDR1 SGHRS, CDR2 YFSETQ. The V gene lost 3 bases and the J gene lost 2 bases, with 11 bases spanning the gap. The CDR3: CASSYGTDNYGYTF. Here the CDR3 DNA reads TGCGCCAGCAGCTATGGGACTGACAACTATGGCTACACCTTC.

This clone appeared a single time. CDR3 in DNA: TGTGCCAGCAGTGGGACCCCAGCACGGGATTCACCCCTCCACTTT. This translates into CASSGTPARDSPLHF. This chain connects TRBV7-8 to TRBJ1-6, with D possibly being TRBD1 (5 bases). V lost 6 bases, J lost 8 bases, and 17 bases lay in between. There are 15 residues in the CDR3. Germline V CDR1 and CDR2: SGHVS, FQNEAQ.

V gene TRBV11-3 combines with J gene TRBJ1-3, with 7 bases lining up with TRBD1. The V segment lost 4 bases and the J segment 1 base; nucleotides outside the gene matches: 16. In germline, CDR1 is SGHNT, CDR2 YENEEA. This CDR3 contains 19 residues. CDR3 DNA: TGTGCCAGCAGCTCATACCCCCTGACAGGGATTCCTTCTGGAAACACCATATATTTT. This codes for CASSSYPLTGIPSGNTIYF.

J is TRBJ1-5 and V is TRBV28; 11 bases are a match to TRBD1. The CDR3 is 15 residues long. CDR1 is MDHEN, CDR2 SYDVKM, per germline. V dropped 6 bases and J dropped 6; count of bases not matched to a gene: 7. This CDR3 reads CASSPGQGASQPQHF. The CDR3 nucleotides are TGTGCCAGCAGCCCCGGACAGGGGGCTTCTCAGCCCCAGCATTTT.

The CDR3: CASSGKNIQYF. CDR3 DNA sequence: TGTGCCAGCTCAGGGAAAAACATTCAGTACTTC. The chain has TRBV2 and TRBJ2-4; TRBD1 might be the D (5 bases). Trimming removed 8 bases from V and 4 bases from J, with 6 bases in between. Looked up from germline, CDR1 is SNHLY and CDR2 is FYNNEI. This CDR3 is built from 11 residues.

The V call is TRBV7-2, the J call TRBJ1-4, with D unresolved. Between the trimmed V and J ends, which lost 1 base and 7 bases, there was a span of 4 bases. This CDR3 has 12 residues. Per germline, CDR1 SGHTA and CDR2 FQGNSA. CDR3 in DNA: TGTGCCAGCAGCTTAGGGGGTGAAAAACTGTTTTTT. Translation gives CASSLGGEKLFF. The variable domain in full, with the rest retrieved from reference TRBV7-2 and TRBJ1-4, is GAGVSQSPSNKVTEKGKDVELRCDPISGHTALYWYRQSLGQGLEFLIYFQGNSAPDKSGLPSDRFSAERTGGSVSTLTIQRTQQEDSAVYLCASSLGGEKLFFGSGTQLSVL.

CDR3 loop: CASSYPTSGDNEQFF. The CDR3 bases are TGTGCCAGCAGTTACCCAACATCCGGGGACAATGAGCAGTTCTTC. This sequence joins TRBV6-2 or TRBV6-3 and TRBJ2-1; D might be TRBD2 (5 bases). Germline V lookup: CDR1 MNHEY, CDR2 SVGEGT. This CDR3 is built from 15 residues. Deletions cut 2 bases from V and 5 bases from J, with 13 bases between.

The chain carries TRBV4-1 and TRBJ1-4, with D possibly TRBD1 on 6 matching bases. Germline V CDR1 and CDR2: MGHRA, YSYEKL. This CDR3 spans 18 amino acids. V shed 1 base and J shed 3 bases, with 18 bases lying between them. CDR3 DNA: TGCGCCAGCAGCCAAGGGCAGGGGCGAATGTCCGCTAATGAAAAACTGTTTTTT. As protein: CASSQGQGRMSANEKLFF.

This clone is a singleton in its sample. This rearrangement joins TRBV5-1 to TRBJ1-2; the D is unclear. CDR1 and CDR2 (germline): SGHRS, YFSETQ. Trimming left V 0 bases short and J 8 bases short, with 11 bases between. This CDR3 has 13 amino acids. The CDR3 reads CASSLDGLGGYTF. In DNA form, the CDR3 reads TGCGCCAGCAGCTTGGACGGTCTTGGGGGCTACACCTTC. Full variable domain (outside the CDR3, taken from reference TRBV5-1 and TRBJ1-2): KAGVTQTPRYLIKTRGQQVTLSCSPISGHRSVSWYQQTPGQGLQFLFEYFSETQRNKGNFPGRFSGRQFSNSRSEMNVSTLELGDSALYLCASSLDGLGGYTFGSGTRLTVV.

The gene calls are TRBV25-1 and TRBJ1-1, with a tentative D call TRBD1 (6 bases). CDR3 length: 15 residues. V was trimmed by 3 bases and J by 6 bases, leaving 17 bases between them. Germline V gives CDR1 MGHDK, CDR2 SYGVNS. The DNA of the CDR3 is TGTGCCAGCAGTGATGTTGGACAGTGGGGCCCTGAAGCTTTCTTT. Translation gives CASSDVGQWGPEAFF.

The gene calls are TRBV19 and TRBJ1-1; 7 nucleotides agree with TRBD1. Trimming took 5 bases from V and 4 from J; bases not matched to a gene: 10. Germline CDR1 and CDR2: LNHDA and SQIVND (reference sequence). CDR3 length equals 15 residues. This chain's CDR3 is CASSPHQQGSTEAFF. CDR3 bases: TGTGCCAGTAGTCCACATCAACAGGGGTCCACTGAAGCTTTCTTT.

The chain is built from TRBV4-1 and TRBJ1-1; the D gene is possibly TRBD1 (5 bases). Trimming removed 4 bases from V and 4 bases from J, with 16 bases in between. The CDR3 spans 15 residues. Germline-derived CDR1 and CDR2 are MGHRA and YSYEKL. The CDR3 bases are TGCGCCAGCAGCCCCCATAGCGCAGGGATCACTGAAGCTTTCTTT. This sequence encodes CASSPHSAGITEAFF.

The V gene is TRBV18, the J gene TRBJ1-2; D gene uncertain. Germline CDR1 KGHSH, CDR2 LQKENI. Trimming took 2 bases from V and 4 from J, leaving 8 bases between them. CDR3 size: 13 residues. In DNA form, the CDR3 reads TGTGCCAGCTCACCAGGCGTATCCTATGGCTACACCTTC. It translates to CASSPGVSYGYTF.

This chain joins TRBV11-1 and TRBJ1-1; the D is unclear. The CDR3 loop spans 11 amino acids. The germline CDR1 and CDR2 sequences are SGHAT and FQDESV (reference sequence). V lost 5 bases, J lost 10 bases, and 11 bases lay in between. CDR3 residues: CASSNTEAAFF. The CDR3 DNA reads as TGTGCCAGCAGCAATACAGAAGCAGCTTTCTTT. The full variable domain, in which reference TRBV11-1 and TRBJ1-1 provide the parts outside the CDR3, is EAEVAQSPRYKITEKSQAVAFWCDPISGHATLYWYRQILGQGPELLVQFQDESVVDDSQLPKDRFSAERLKGVDSTLKIQPAELGDSAMYLCASSNTEAAFFGQGTRLTVV.

This chain links TRBV19 with TRBJ2-4; the D gene could be TRBD1 or TRBD2 (6 bases each). The CDR3 extends over 14 amino acids. The V gene lost 3 bases and the J gene lost 7 bases, with 13 bases spanning the gap. Germline loops: CDR1 LNHDA, CDR2 SQIVND (reference sequence). CDR3 residues: CASSIVGGANIQYF. The CDR3 nucleotides are TGTGCCAGTAGTATTGTGGGGGGCGCGAACATTCAGTACTTC.

The V call is TRBV27, the J call TRBJ2-7; D unclear. CDR1 is MNHEY and CDR2 is SMNVEV in the germline V gene (reference sequence). Trimming shortened V by 3 bases and J by 4 bases, and 10 bases separated the two germline ends. The CDR3 covers 13 residues. CDR3 DNA: TGTGCCAGCAGTTTTCTCGCAGGTTACGAGCAGTACGTC. This sequence encodes CASSFLAGYEQYV.

V is TRBV28 and J is TRBJ1-2, with D unresolved. Germline assignment: CDR1 MDHEN and CDR2 SYDVKM. Trimming removed 3 bases at V and 1 base at J, with 9 bases between. The CDR3 runs to 14 residues. CDR3 region: CASSFSPNNYGYTF. The CDR3, as DNA: TGTGCCAGCAGTTTTTCCCCTAATAACTATGGCTACACCTTC.